This T cell receptor (beta chain) was obtained from a study of T cells in Graves' hyperthyroidism and ophthalmopathy. Using RNA transcripts as the source, TCR beta CDR3 regions were amplified. When the TCR CDR3 underwent first-round RT-PCR, the HTBI primer set was used. In TCRdb, the multiplex PCR reads were re-called with MiXCR into one record per CDR3 protein. The profile shows 660,000 or so distinct CDR3 sequences, roughly 46% of them singletons. The V and J ends lost 6 bases and 4 bases, in that order; junction bases with no gene match: 6. This CDR3 comprises 14 residues. CDR1 and CDR2 (germline): SQVTM, ANQGSEA.

The J gene is TRBJ2-5, the V gene TRBV29-1; 12 bases align to TRBD2. The sequenced sample consisted of peripheral blood or thyroid tissue (not recorded which). This receptor was obtained from an adult man with Graves' disease, either hyperthyroidism or ophthalmopathy (not recorded which). The DNA of the CDR3 is TGCAGCGTCGAACTAGCGGGAGGAGGAGAGACCCAGTACTTC. Residues: CSVELAGGGETQYF.